This T cell receptor beta chain is from a study of Tregs in tolerant kidney transplant recipients. Across the study: Recipients received nonmyeloablative bone marrow transplants from related graft donors, with transient mixed chimerism. Findings of the study overall: Tolerant patients' donor-specific Tregs expanded beyond overall Tregs, suggesting antigen-driven growth. The small number of patients limits these findings pending further validation. Tregs expanded with activated donor B cells seemed most donor-specific.

Comment on this clone: Its cognate antigen is unknown.

Produced via immunoSEQ multiplex PCR; TCRdb's table is partial and in-frame only. This table holds around 77,000 clones, 95% to 98% found once. Germline V gene data show CDR1 as SGHDT and CDR2 as YYEEEE. With V trimmed by 3 bases and J by 4 bases, 9 bases remained unmatched. CDR3 size: 15 residues. The sequencing used CD4+ T cells from blood, collected before the transplant. The sequence was obtained from a human donor who received a combined kidney and bone marrow transplant. The rearrangement joins TRBV5-6 to TRBJ2-7; 8 bases are shared with TRBD2. The CDR3 spells CASSSVGGGRYEQYF. The DNA for the CDR3 is TGTGCCAGCAGCTCTGTCGGGGGGGGACGTTACGAGCAGTACTTC.